This entry describes one TCR beta chain. Its target is not known. V was cut by 8 bases and J by 1 base, with 11 bases left in between. CDR1 and CDR2 (germline): MNHNY, SVGAGI (reference sequence). The CDR3 length is 13 residues. No infections or other immune events were documented during collection. Generated by immunoSEQ multiplex PCR, the TCRdb table keeps only in-frame clones and is missing some. The data contain 120,000 or so clones, roughly 84% of them seen just once; the ten biggest clones take up 3% to 4%. The source of the sample is a study of identifying expanded T cells in peripheral blood. Notes on the study in general: Clone count variance between roughly 2-week samples rose with total template count. About 1.2 clones differed between technical replicates, versus around 15 and 19 over time.

This chain joins TRBV6-6 and TRBJ1-1; no reliable D call. Specimen: blood. The clonotype originates from a person aged 18-70 years in good health. This CDR3 is CASDRAANTEAFF. For the CDR3, the DNA is TGTGCCAGCGACCGGGCCGCGAACACTGAAGCTTTCTTT.